The 15 T cell receptor beta chains below all came from one sample that was sequenced in a study of Graves' ophthalmopathy and Graves' hyperthyroidism. Beta-chain TCR CDR3 regions were amplified from RNA transcripts. HTBI-primed RT-PCR formed the first round, and a multiplex PCR formed the second. TCRdb re-derived calls from the multiplex PCR reads in MiXCR, one entry per CDR3 protein. The sample holds 300,000 or so distinct CDR3 sequences; 15% to 20% are singletons and the top ten take roughly 12%. The sample taken for sequencing was peripheral blood. The receptors shown here come from an adult man with Graves' ophthalmopathy.

This clonotype came up many times. This chain joins TRBV7-8 and TRBJ1-5, with 10 bases fitting TRBD1. The CDR3 is made up of 15 amino acids. Germline CDR1 reads SGHVS; CDR2 reads FQNEAQ. The ends lost 5 bases at V and 4 bases at J; junction bases unmatched: 5. Written as DNA, the CDR3 is TGTGCCAGCAGCCGGCGGACAGGGGGTAATCAGCCCCAGCATTTT. This codes for CASSRRTGGNQPQHF.

This clonotype showed up many times. This chain links TRBV19 with TRBJ1-5; 9 nucleotides agree with TRBD1. The CDR3 is made up of 15 amino acids. J gave up 2 bases and V 7 bases, and 6 bases lay outside the gene matches. The germline V gene has CDR1 LNHDA and CDR2 SQIVND (reference sequence). This CDR3 reads CASTPGQGRNQPQHF. The CDR3 DNA sequence: TGTGCCAGTACTCCGGGACAGGGTCGCAATCAGCCCCAGCATTTT.

The chain links TRBV18 to TRBJ1-1; TRBD1 aligns across 12 bases. This CDR3 region has 18 residues. Germline V lookup: CDR1 KGHSH, CDR2 LQKENI. Germline trimming cut 0 bases from V and 4 bases from J; bases unmatched to any gene: 9. The CDR3 reads CASSPPGTGGLMGTEAFF. The DNA for the CDR3 is TGTGCCAGCTCACCACCCGGGACAGGGGGCCTCATGGGCACTGAAGCTTTCTTT.

At least ten counts were recorded for this clonotype. The rearrangement joins TRBV27 to TRBJ2-7; 7 bases are shared with TRBD1. The junction had 6 bases not matched to a gene; V was cut back by 3 bases and J by 1 base. CDR3 length equals 15 residues. CDR1 is MNHEY, CDR2 SMNVEV, per germline (reference sequence). The CDR3 DNA reads as TGTGCCAGCAGTTTTGGGGGACAGTCTTCCTACGAGCAGTACTTC. Translating gives CASSFGGQSSYEQYF.

The table lists this clonotype with many counts. The rearrangement uses TRBV6-2 or TRBV6-3 and TRBJ1-1; no firm D call. Germline values: CDR1 MNHEY, CDR2 SVGEGT. The CDR3 spans 17 residues. V lost 0 bases, J lost 0 bases, and 14 bases lay in between. CDR3 residues: CASSYSKGLGMNTEAFF. The DNA for the CDR3 is TGTGCCAGCAGTTACTCGAAGGGTTTAGGGATGAACACTGAAGCTTTCTTT.

The sample holds many counts of this clonotype. This chain uses TRBV5-1 with TRBJ2-7; no firm D call. Trimming left V 0 bases short and J 6 bases short, with 10 bases between. Germline CDR1 is SGHRS and CDR2 is YFSETQ. The CDR3 is 13 residues long. CDR3 amino acids: CASSLEPEREQYF. The CDR3 DNA reads as TGCGCCAGCAGCTTGGAGCCGGAGCGCGAGCAGTACTTC.

This clonotype appeared many times. The chain recombines TRBV13 with TRBJ2-7, with D possibly matching TRBD2 (6 bases). The CDR3 has 15 residues. Germline V lookup: CDR1 PRHDT, CDR2 FYEKMQ (reference sequence). The germline V and J ends were trimmed by 7 bases and 3 bases, with 19 bases remaining between them. The CDR3 loop reads CASTTRERVSYEQYF. CDR3 bases: TGTGCCAGCACCACCCGGGAGCGGGTGAGCTACGAGCAGTACTTC.

This clonotype was observed many times. This chain uses TRBV12-3 or TRBV12-4 with TRBJ2-7, with D perhaps TRBD1 (6 bases). This CDR3 contains 14 residues. Trimming stripped 5 bases from V and 1 base from J, with 12 bases between. CDR3 sequence reads: CASSPGHASYEQYF. Written as DNA, the CDR3 is TGTGCCAGCAGTCCGGGACACGCATCCTACGAGCAGTACTTC.

The sample holds many counts of this clonotype. This chain connects TRBV20-1 to TRBJ1-5; 7 bases align to TRBD1. The junction had 9 bases not matched to a gene; V was cut back by 6 bases and J by 4 bases. The germline V gene has CDR1 DFQATT and CDR2 SNEGSKA (reference sequence). This CDR3 contains 14 residues. This CDR3 is CSASGDRENQPQHF. CDR3 coding DNA: TGCAGTGCAAGCGGTGACAGGGAGAATCAGCCCCAGCATTTT.

This clonotype was seen repeatedly, ten times or more. V usage is TRBV12-3 or TRBV12-4 and J usage is TRBJ1-1; the D is unclear. Trimming left V 4 bases short and J 6 bases short, with 15 bases between. This CDR3 is built from 14 residues. CDR3: CASSSATVRAEAFF. In DNA, the CDR3 is TGTGCCAGCAGTTCGGCAACCGTGAGAGCTGAAGCTTTCTTT.

The sample holds many counts of this clonotype. V and J are TRBV6-5 and TRBJ1-5, with TRBD1 as a possible D gene (5 bases). The ends were cut back, 2 bases at V and 8 bases at J, with 19 bases in the middle. Germline assignment: CDR1 MNHEY and CDR2 SVGAGI. The CDR3 is made up of 16 amino acids. The CDR3 DNA reads TGTGCCAGCAGTTACGGTCTGGGGGAGGGTTTCGAGCCCCAGCATTTT. Encoded protein: CASSYGLGEGFEPQHF.

V gene TRBV12-5 combines with J gene TRBJ1-5; the D gene is possibly TRBD1 (5 bases). CDR1 and CDR2 from the germline V gene are LGHNT and FRNRAP. V was shortened by 3 bases and J by 3 bases, with 15 bases between the two germline ends. The CDR3 runs to 16 residues. In DNA, the CDR3 is TGTGCTAGTGGTTTCTCCGTTGGGACGGACAATCAGCCCCAGCATTTT. Encoded protein: CASGFSVGTDNQPQHF.

This clonotype was counted ten times or more. This chain uses TRBV13 with TRBJ2-7; 9 bases are shared with TRBD2. The trim removed 1 base at V and 6 bases at J, leaving 10 bases unmatched. CDR3 length equals 16 residues. The germline CDR1 and CDR2 sequences are PRHDT and FYEKMQ (reference sequence). The CDR3 protein is CASSLVGGGRASEQYF. In DNA form, the CDR3 reads TGTGCCAGCAGCTTAGTGGGCGGCGGGAGGGCCTCCGAGCAGTACTTC.

This clonotype was seen at least ten times. The CDR3 here is CASSTTRDRDLSGANVLTF. In nucleotides, the CDR3 is TGCGCCAGCAGCACGACCCGGGACAGGGACCTCTCTGGGGCCAACGTCCTGACTTTC. This rearrangement joins TRBV5-1 to TRBJ2-6, with 9 bases matching TRBD1. Germline V gene sequence: CDR1 SGHRS, CDR2 YFSETQ. CDR3 length: 19 residues. J lost 0 bases, V lost 4 bases, and 11 bases had no gene match.

The table lists this clonotype with a few counts. V and J are TRBV12-3 or TRBV12-4 and TRBJ2-2, with TRBD2 as a possible D gene (5 bases). The CDR3 consists of 13 residues. Trimming shortened V by 10 bases and J by 3 bases, and 12 bases separated the two germline ends. The CDR3 loop reads CAIHRGDTGELFF. CDR3 nucleotides: TGTGCCATTCATCGGGGTGACACCGGGGAGCTGTTTTTT.